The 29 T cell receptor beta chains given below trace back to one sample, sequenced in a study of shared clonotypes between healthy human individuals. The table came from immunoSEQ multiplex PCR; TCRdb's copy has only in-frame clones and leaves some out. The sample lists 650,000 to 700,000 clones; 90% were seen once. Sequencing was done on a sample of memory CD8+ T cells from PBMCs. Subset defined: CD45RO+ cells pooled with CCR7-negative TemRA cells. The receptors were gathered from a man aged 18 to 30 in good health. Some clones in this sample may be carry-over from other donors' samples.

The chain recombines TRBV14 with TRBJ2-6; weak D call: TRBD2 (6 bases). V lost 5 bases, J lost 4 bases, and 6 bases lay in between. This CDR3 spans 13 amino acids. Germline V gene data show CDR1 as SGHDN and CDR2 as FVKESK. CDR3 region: CASSSGGANVLTF. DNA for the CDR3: TGTGCCAGCAGCAGCGGGGGGGCCAACGTCCTGACTTTC.

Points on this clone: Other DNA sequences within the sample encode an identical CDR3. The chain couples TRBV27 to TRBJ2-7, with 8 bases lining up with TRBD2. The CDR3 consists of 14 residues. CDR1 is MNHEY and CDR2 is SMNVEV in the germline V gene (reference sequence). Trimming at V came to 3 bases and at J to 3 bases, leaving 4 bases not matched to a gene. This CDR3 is CASSFLAGGYEQYF. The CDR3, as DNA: TGTGCCAGCAGTTTTCTAGCGGGCGGCTACGAGCAGTACTTC.

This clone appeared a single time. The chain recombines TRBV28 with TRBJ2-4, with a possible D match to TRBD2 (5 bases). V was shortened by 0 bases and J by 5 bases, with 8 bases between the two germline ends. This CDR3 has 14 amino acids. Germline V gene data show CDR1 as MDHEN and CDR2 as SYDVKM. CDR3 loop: CASSLWAGENIQYF. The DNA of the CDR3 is TGTGCCAGCAGTTTATGGGCGGGTGAAAACATTCAGTACTTC.

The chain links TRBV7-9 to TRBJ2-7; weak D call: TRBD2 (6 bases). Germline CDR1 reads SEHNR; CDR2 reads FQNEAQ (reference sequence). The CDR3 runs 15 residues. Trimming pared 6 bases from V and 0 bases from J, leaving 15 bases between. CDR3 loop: CASRHGAGSSYEQYF. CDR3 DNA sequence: TGTGCCAGCAGACACGGGGCGGGGAGCTCCTACGAGCAGTACTTC.

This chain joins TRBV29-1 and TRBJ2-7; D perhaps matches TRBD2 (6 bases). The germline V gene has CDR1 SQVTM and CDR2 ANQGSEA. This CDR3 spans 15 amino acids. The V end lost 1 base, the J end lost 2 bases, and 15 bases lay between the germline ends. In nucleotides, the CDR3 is TGCAGCGTTGAAGCGGGCGGGACCGCGACCTACGAGCAGTACTTC. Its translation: CSVEAGGTATYEQYF.

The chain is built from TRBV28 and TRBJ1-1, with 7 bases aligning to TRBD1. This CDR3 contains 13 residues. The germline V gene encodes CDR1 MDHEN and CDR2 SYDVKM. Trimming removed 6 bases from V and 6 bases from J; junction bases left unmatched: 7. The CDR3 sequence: CASSATGRPEAFF. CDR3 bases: TGTGCCAGCAGCGCGACAGGGCGGCCTGAAGCTTTCTTT.

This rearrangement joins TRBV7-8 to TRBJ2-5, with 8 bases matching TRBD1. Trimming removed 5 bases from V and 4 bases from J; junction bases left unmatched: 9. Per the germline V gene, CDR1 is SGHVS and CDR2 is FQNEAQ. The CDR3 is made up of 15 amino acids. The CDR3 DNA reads TGTGCCAGCAGCCGCCGCCAGGGGGCTTTAGAGACCCAGTACTTC. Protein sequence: CASSRRQGALETQYF.

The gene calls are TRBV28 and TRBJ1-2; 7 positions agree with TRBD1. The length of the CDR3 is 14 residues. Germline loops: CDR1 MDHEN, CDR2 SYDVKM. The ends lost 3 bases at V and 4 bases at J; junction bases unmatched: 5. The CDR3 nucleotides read TGTGCCAGCAGTTTTTGGGACAGTCTCTATGGCTACACCTTC. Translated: CASSFWDSLYGYTF.

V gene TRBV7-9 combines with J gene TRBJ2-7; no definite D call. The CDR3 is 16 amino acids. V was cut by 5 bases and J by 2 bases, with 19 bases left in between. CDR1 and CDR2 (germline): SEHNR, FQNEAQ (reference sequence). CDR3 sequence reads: CASSATSDPNPYEQYF. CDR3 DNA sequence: TGTGCCAGCAGCGCCACGTCGGATCCTAACCCCTACGAGCAGTACTTC.

CDR3 loop: CASSLRRGSVYEQYF. The CDR3 DNA reads TGTGCCAGCAGCTTAAGGCGCGGGAGTGTGTACGAGCAGTACTTC. The chain employs TRBV7-6 and TRBJ2-7; 7 positions agree with TRBD2. Germline V gene sequence: CDR1 SGHVS, CDR2 FNYEAQ. V dropped 2 bases and J dropped 4; count of bases not matched to a gene: 8. The CDR3 totals 15 residues.

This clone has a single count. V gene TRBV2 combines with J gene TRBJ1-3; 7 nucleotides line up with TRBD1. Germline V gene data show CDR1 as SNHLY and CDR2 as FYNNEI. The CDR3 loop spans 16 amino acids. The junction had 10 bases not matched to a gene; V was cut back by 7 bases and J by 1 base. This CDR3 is CASNRGFSVSGNTIYF. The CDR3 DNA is TGTGCCAGCAACAGGGGATTTAGTGTATCTGGAAACACCATATATTTT.

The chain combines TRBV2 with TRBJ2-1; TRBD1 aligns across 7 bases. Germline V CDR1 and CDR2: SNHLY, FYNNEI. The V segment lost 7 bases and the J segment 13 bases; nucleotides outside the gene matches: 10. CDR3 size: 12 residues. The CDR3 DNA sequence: TGTGCCAGCAATAGCGTAGGGGGCCTCCAGTTCTTC. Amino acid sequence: CASNSVGGLQFF.

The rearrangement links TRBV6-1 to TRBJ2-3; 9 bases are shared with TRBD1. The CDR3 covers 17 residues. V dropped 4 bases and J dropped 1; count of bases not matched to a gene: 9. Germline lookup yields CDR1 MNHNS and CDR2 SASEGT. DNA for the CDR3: TGTGCCAGCAGTGGTTACAGGGGGCAGCTTGGCACAGATACGCAGTATTTT. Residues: CASSGYRGQLGTDTQYF.

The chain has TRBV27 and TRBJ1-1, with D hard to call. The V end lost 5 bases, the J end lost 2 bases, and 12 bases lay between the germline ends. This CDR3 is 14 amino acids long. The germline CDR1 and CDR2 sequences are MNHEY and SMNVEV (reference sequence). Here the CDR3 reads CASSQGWGNTEAFF. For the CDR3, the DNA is TGTGCCAGCAGTCAAGGTTGGGGTAACACTGAAGCTTTCTTT.

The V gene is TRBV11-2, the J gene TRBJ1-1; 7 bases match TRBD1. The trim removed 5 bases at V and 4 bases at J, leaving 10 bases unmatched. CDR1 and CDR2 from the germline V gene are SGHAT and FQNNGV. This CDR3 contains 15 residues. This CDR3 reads CASSQGEAGGTEAFF. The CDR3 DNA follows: TGTGCCAGCAGCCAGGGAGAGGCAGGGGGCACTGAAGCTTTCTTT.

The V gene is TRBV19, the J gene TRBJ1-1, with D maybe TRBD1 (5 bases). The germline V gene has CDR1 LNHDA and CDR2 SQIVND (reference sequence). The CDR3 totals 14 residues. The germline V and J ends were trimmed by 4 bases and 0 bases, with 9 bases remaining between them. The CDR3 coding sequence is TGTGCCAGTAGTAAATGGGGGTTGAACACTGAAGCTTTCTTT. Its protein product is CASSKWGLNTEAFF.

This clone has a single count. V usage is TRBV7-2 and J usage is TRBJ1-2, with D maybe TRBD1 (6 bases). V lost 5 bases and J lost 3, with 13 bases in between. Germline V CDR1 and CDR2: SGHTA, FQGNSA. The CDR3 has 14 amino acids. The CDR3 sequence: CASSDRRGYYGYTF. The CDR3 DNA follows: TGTGCCAGCAGCGATAGAAGGGGGTACTATGGCTACACCTTC.

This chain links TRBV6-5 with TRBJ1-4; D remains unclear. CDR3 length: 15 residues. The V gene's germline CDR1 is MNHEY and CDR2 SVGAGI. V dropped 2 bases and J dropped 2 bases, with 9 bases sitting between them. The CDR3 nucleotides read TGTGCCAGCAGTTACGTCTTCGGGACTAATGAAAAACTGTTTTTT. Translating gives CASSYVFGTNEKLFF.

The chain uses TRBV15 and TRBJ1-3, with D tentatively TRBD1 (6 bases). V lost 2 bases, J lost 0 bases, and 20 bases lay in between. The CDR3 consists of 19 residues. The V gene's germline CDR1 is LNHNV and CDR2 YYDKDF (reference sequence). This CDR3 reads CATSRPDFWGTISGNTIYF. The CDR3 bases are TGTGCCACCAGCAGACCCGACTTTTGGGGGACAATCTCTGGAAACACCATATATTTT. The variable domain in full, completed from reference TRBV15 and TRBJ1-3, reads DAMVIQNPRYQVTQFGKPVTLSCSQTLNHNVMYWYQQKSSQAPKLLFHYYDKDFNNEADTPDNFQSRRPNTSFCFLDIRSPGLGDTAMYLCATSRPDFWGTISGNTIYFGEGSWLTVV.

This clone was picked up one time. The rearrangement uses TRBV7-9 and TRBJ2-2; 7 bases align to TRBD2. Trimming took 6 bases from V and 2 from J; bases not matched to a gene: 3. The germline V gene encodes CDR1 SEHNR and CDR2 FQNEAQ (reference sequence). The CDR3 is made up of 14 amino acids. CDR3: CASRTSLNTGELFF. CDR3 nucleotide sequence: TGTGCCAGCAGGACTAGCCTCAACACCGGGGAGCTGTTTTTT. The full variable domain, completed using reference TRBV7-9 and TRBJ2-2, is DTGVSQNPRHKITKRGQNVTFRCDPISEHNRLYWYRQTLGQGPEFLTYFQNEAQLEKSRLLSDRFSAERPKGSFSTLEIQRTEQGDSAMYLCASRTSLNTGELFFGEGSRLTVL.

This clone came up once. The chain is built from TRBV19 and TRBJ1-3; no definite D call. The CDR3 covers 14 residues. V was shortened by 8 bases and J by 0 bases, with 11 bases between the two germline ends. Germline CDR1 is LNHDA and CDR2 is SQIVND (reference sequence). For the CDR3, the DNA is TGTGCCAGTCAGGCCGAGCACTCTGGAAACACCATATATTTT. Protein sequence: CASQAEHSGNTIYF. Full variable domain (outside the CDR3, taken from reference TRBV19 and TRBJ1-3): DGGITQSPKYLFRKEGQNVTLSCEQNLNHDAMYWYRQDPGQGLRLIYYSQIVNDFQKGDIAEGYSVSREKKESFPLTVTSAQKNPTAFYLCASQAEHSGNTIYFGEGSWLTVV.

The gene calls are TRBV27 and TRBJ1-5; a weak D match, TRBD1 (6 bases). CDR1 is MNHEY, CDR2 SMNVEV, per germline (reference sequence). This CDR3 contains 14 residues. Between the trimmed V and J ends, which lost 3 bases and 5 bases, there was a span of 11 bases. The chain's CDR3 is CASSFQGTHQPQHF. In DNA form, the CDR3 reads TGTGCCAGCAGTTTTCAGGGGACCCATCAGCCCCAGCATTTT.

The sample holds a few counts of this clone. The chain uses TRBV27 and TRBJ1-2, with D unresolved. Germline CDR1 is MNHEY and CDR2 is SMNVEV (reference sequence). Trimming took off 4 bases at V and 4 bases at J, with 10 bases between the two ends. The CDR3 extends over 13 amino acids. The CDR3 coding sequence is TGTGCCAGCAGTTCCCCGAGCTTCTATGGCTACACCTTC. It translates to CASSSPSFYGYTF.

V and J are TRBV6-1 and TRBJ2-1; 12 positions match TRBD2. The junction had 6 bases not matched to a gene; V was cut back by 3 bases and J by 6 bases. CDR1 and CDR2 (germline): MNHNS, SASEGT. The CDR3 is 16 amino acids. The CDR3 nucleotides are TGTGCCAGCAGTGATTTCTCTAGCGGGAGGGGCAATGAGCAGTTCTTC. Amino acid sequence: CASSDFSSGRGNEQFF.

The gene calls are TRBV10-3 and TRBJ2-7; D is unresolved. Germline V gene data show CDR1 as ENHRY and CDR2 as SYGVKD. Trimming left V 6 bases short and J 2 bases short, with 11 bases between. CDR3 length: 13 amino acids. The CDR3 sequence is CAISQSATYEQYF. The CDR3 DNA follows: TGTGCCATCAGCCAATCCGCAACCTACGAGCAGTACTTC.

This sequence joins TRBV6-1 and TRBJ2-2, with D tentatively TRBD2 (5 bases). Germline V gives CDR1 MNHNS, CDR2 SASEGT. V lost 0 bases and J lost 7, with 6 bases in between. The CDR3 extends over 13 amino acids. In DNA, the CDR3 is TGTGCCAGCAGTGAAGCGGCGGGCGGGGAGCTGTTTTTT. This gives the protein CASSEAAGGELFF.

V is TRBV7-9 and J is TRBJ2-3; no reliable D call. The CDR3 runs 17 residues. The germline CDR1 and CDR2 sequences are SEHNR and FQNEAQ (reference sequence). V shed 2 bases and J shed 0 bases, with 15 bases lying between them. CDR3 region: CASSLPSMDGSTDTQYF. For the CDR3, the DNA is TGTGCCAGCAGCTTACCATCGATGGACGGCAGCACAGATACGCAGTATTTT.

This CDR3 reads CASSYTGGSPNYGYTF. The CDR3 nucleotides read TGTGCCAGCAGCTACACCGGAGGGTCACCTAACTATGGCTACACCTTC. The V gene is TRBV7-2, the J gene TRBJ1-2; D not certain. CDR1 is SGHTA and CDR2 is FQGNSA in the germline V gene. Trimming stripped 4 bases from V and 0 bases from J, with 15 bases between. The CDR3 covers 16 residues.

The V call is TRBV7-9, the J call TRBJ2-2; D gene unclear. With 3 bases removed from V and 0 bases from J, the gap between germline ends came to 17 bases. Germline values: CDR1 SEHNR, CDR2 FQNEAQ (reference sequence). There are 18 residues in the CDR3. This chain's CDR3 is CASSLVKGTASNTGELFF. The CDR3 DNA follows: TGTGCCAGCAGCTTGGTGAAGGGCACAGCTTCGAACACCGGGGAGCTGTTTTTT. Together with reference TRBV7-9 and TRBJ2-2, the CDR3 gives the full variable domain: DTGVSQNPRHKITKRGQNVTFRCDPISEHNRLYWYRQTLGQGPEFLTYFQNEAQLEKSRLLSDRFSAERPKGSFSTLEIQRTEQGDSAMYLCASSLVKGTASNTGELFFGEGSRLTVL.